This T cell receptor (beta chain) comes out of a study of shared clonotypes between healthy human individuals. The study, taken as a whole, reports: Exclusively blood specimens were collected; tissue repertoires likely differ. Across subsets, estimated richness was generally greater for naive than for memory populations.

Worth noting for this clone: Its specificity is not known. Additional DNA sequences in this sample encode the identical CDR3.

The CDR3 contains 13 residues. CDR1 and CDR2 (germline): SGDLS, YYNGEE. V gave up 2 bases and J gave up 5 bases, with 10 bases separating them. Sorted subsets were amplified in replicate PCRs using 200 ng DNA, tens of thousands of T cell genomes. The data were produced by immunoSEQ multiplex PCR, yet TCRdb's version contains in-frame clones alone and is incomplete. In the table there are roughly 590,000 clones, about 95% of which are singletons. Naive-designated CD8 cells lacked CD45RO, were positively enriched for CCR7, and omitted terminally differentiated effector memory CD45RA+ cells. The sequenced sample was naive CD8+ T cells sorted from blood. The rearrangement links TRBV9 to TRBJ1-1, with D possibly being TRBD1 (5 bases). The clonotype originates from a woman under 40 in good health. The CDR3 reads CASSVAWGTEAFF. CDR3 in DNA: TGTGCCAGCAGCGTTGCTTGGGGGACTGAAGCTTTCTTT.